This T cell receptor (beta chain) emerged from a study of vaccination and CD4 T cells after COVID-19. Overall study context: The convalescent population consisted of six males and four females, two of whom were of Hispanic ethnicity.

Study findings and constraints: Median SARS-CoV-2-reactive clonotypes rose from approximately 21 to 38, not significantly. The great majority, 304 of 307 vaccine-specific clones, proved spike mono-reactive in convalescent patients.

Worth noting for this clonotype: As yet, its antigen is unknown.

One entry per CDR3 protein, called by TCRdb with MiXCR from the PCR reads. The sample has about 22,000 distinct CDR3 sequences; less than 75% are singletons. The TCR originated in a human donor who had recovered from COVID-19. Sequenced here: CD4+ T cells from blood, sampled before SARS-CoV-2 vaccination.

Here the CDR3 reads CSASGVGGNSPLHF. In DNA form, the CDR3 reads TGCAGTGCTAGCGGGGTTGGGGGTAATTCACCCCTCCACTTT. This chain joins TRBV20-1 and TRBJ1-6; TRBD1 might be the D (5 bases). This CDR3 has 14 residues. Germline CDR1 is DFQATT and CDR2 is SNEGSKA (reference sequence). With 3 bases removed from V and 6 bases from J, the gap between germline ends came to 12 bases.